This passage covers 30 T cell receptor beta chains from one sample sequenced in a study of shared clonotypes between healthy human individuals. Measured with immunoSEQ multiplex PCR; TCRdb has only the in-frame clones, and not every one. The table records 2.3 million or so clones, about 92% of them present only once. Sequencing was carried out using naive CD4+ T cells from PBMCs. As to subset: CD45RA+ positively selected. Receptor source: a man between 18 and 29 years old in good health. Some clones in this sample may be carry-over from other donors' samples.

The chain employs TRBV11-1 and TRBJ1-1; perhaps TRBD1 as D (6 bases). V lost 5 bases and J lost 1, with 14 bases in between. The CDR3 spans 15 residues. Germline values: CDR1 SGHAT, CDR2 FQDESV (reference sequence). The DNA of the CDR3 is TGTGCCAGCAGCCTAAGGGGGTTGAGGAACACTGAAGCTTTCTTT. Protein product: CASSLRGLRNTEAFF.

J is TRBJ2-7 and V is TRBV28; tentative D call: TRBD1 (5 bases). Per the germline V gene, CDR1 is MDHEN and CDR2 is SYDVKM. Trimming shortened V by 4 bases and J by 4 bases, and 17 bases separated the two germline ends. The CDR3 is 15 residues long. The CDR3 protein is CASSSRVGPPYEQYF. The CDR3 region has the DNA TGTGCCAGCAGTTCCAGGGTCGGGCCCCCTTACGAGCAGTACTTC.

The rearrangement joins TRBV7-3 to TRBJ1-2; D unresolved. Germline V lookup: CDR1 SGHTA, CDR2 FQGTGA. Between the trimmed V and J ends, which lost 0 bases and 7 bases, there was a span of 9 bases. The CDR3 extends over 13 amino acids. CDR3 region: CASSLTGDGGYTF. For the CDR3, the DNA is TGTGCCAGCAGCTTAACCGGGGATGGTGGCTACACCTTC.

The chain carries TRBV29-1 and TRBJ2-7; D is perhaps TRBD1 (6 bases). CDR1 SQVTM and CDR2 ANQGSEA come from the germline V gene. Trimming cost V 7 bases and J 4 bases, with 11 bases left between them. The CDR3 has 11 amino acids. CDR3 in amino acids: CSATDRYEQYF. The DNA for the CDR3 is TGCAGCGCCACGGACAGATACGAGCAGTACTTC.

As for this clone: The same CDR3 arises from other DNA sequences in this sample as well. The chain uses TRBV6-5 and TRBJ1-2; possible D gene TRBD1, 5 bases. Germline CDR1 MNHEY, CDR2 SVGAGI. This CDR3 spans 14 amino acids. V lost 0 bases and J 4 bases, leaving 9 bases between the germline ends. CDR3 coding DNA: TGTGCCAGCAGTTACTCGAGGGGAGGCTATGGCTACACCTTC. It translates to CASSYSRGGYGYTF.

This clone has a handful of counts. The sample contains more than one DNA sequence encoding this CDR3. The genes are TRBV18 and TRBJ1-5; TRBD1 matches 7 bases. CDR1 and CDR2 from the germline V gene are KGHSH and LQKENI. The CDR3 loop spans 14 amino acids. The V segment lost 2 bases and the J segment 4 bases; nucleotides outside the gene matches: 2. CDR3 coding DNA: TGTGCCAGCTCACCATCGACAGGGAATCAGCCCCAGCATTTT. It is translated as CASSPSTGNQPQHF.

Note on this clone: Different DNA sequences within this sample yield the same CDR3. CDR3 in DNA: TGTGCCAGCAGTTACTCGGGCAGAGTGAACACTGAAGCTTTCTTT. Translating it yields CASSYSGRVNTEAFF. The rearrangement uses TRBV6-5 and TRBJ1-1; no clear D. This CDR3 is built from 15 residues. From germline, CDR1 is MNHEY and CDR2 SVGAGI. V was clipped by 0 bases and J by 0 bases, with 8 bases between them.

This chain joins TRBV28 and TRBJ1-2; possibly TRBD1 for D (6 bases). This CDR3 spans 12 amino acids. The germline V gene encodes CDR1 MDHEN and CDR2 SYDVKM. The V gene lost 8 bases and the J gene lost 6 bases, with 13 bases spanning the gap. The CDR3, as DNA: TGTGCCAGCTCCTGGGGGCGCCATGGCTACACCTTC. Amino acids: CASSWGRHGYTF.

This chain connects TRBV7-6 to TRBJ1-1; no definite D call. With 5 bases removed from V and 1 base from J, the gap between germline ends came to 17 bases. The CDR3 is 16 residues long. In germline, CDR1 is SGHVS, CDR2 FNYEAQ. This chain's CDR3 is CASSPGSGRKNTEAFF. In DNA form, the CDR3 reads TGTGCCAGCAGCCCAGGCTCAGGCCGTAAGAACACTGAAGCTTTCTTT.

J is TRBJ2-2 and V is TRBV28, with TRBD2 identical over 11 bases. Trimming took 6 bases from V and 5 from J; bases not matched to a gene: 5. The CDR3 length is 15 residues. Germline V gene data show CDR1 as MDHEN and CDR2 as SYDVKM. CDR3 coding DNA: TGTGCCAGCAGAGAGACTAGCGGGATGACCGGGGAGCTGTTTTTT. Translation: CASRETSGMTGELFF. Variable domain in full (rest from reference TRBV28 and TRBJ2-2): DVKVTQSSRYLVKRTGEKVFLECVQDMDHENMFWYRQDPGLGLRLIYFSYDVKMKEKGDIPEGYSVSREKKERFSLILESASTNQTSMYLCASRETSGMTGELFFGEGSRLTVL.

J is TRBJ1-2 and V is TRBV28; 8 bases map to TRBD1. The germline V gene encodes CDR1 MDHEN and CDR2 SYDVKM. There are 13 residues in the CDR3. With 9 bases clipped from V and 8 bases from J, the junction kept 11 bases outside the gene matches. The CDR3 loop is CASWSAGGKGYTF. DNA for the CDR3: TGTGCCAGTTGGTCCGCAGGGGGCAAGGGCTACACCTTC.

This rearrangement joins TRBV28 to TRBJ2-7; D is perhaps TRBD1 (5 bases). Deletions cut 2 bases from V and 3 bases from J, with 17 bases between. Germline values: CDR1 MDHEN, CDR2 SYDVKM. The CDR3 length is 16 residues. This CDR3 reads CASSLSRGDGYYEQYF. The CDR3 coding sequence is TGTGCCAGCAGTTTAAGTAGGGGTGACGGATACTACGAGCAGTACTTC. Full variable domain (remainder filled in from reference TRBV28 and TRBJ2-7): DVKVTQSSRYLVKRTGEKVFLECVQDMDHENMFWYRQDPGLGLRLIYFSYDVKMKEKGDIPEGYSVSREKKERFSLILESASTNQTSMYLCASSLSRGDGYYEQYFGPGTRLTVT.

V and J are TRBV7-9 and TRBJ2-4, with D perhaps being TRBD1 or TRBD2 (6 bases each). Germline CDR1 SEHNR, CDR2 FQNEAQ (reference sequence). The ends were cut back, 1 base at V and 8 bases at J, with 15 bases in the middle. The CDR3 covers 15 residues. CDR3 bases: TGTGCCAGCAGCTTAGACAGGGCCTGGGAGGACATTCAGTACTTC. Protein sequence: CASSLDRAWEDIQYF.

V is TRBV27 and J is TRBJ1-1; D might be TRBD1 (6 bases). Germline values: CDR1 MNHEY, CDR2 SMNVEV (reference sequence). CDR3 length: 14 amino acids. The germline V and J ends were trimmed by 6 bases and 5 bases, with 16 bases remaining between them. Here the CDR3 reads CASRRTARGTEAFF. CDR3 nucleotides: TGTGCCAGCAGGAGGACAGCAAGGGGGACTGAAGCTTTCTTT.

Regarding this clone: Other nucleotide sequences from this sample produce the same CDR3. The V and J genes are TRBV6-5 and TRBJ2-1, with no clear D. CDR1 and CDR2 (germline): MNHEY, SVGAGI. The CDR3 contains 13 residues. The germline V and J ends were trimmed by 5 bases and 4 bases, with 9 bases remaining between them. The CDR3 DNA follows: TGTGCCAGCAGTACAGACACTTACAATGAGCAGTTCTTC. It encodes CASSTDTYNEQFF.

This chain joins TRBV6-5 and TRBJ2-7; no clear D gene. Trimming removed 2 bases from V and 9 bases from J, with 14 bases in between. CDR3 length: 13 amino acids. The germline V gene has CDR1 MNHEY and CDR2 SVGAGI. The CDR3 DNA follows: TGTGCCAGCAGTTACGTAATAGGCAGCCTGCAGTACTTC. This encodes CASSYVIGSLQYF.

V and J are TRBV5-1 and TRBJ1-3; D not certain. Germline CDR1 and CDR2: SGHRS and YFSETQ. CDR3 length equals 17 residues. Trimming removed 0 bases from V and 0 bases from J, with 13 bases in between. Here the CDR3 DNA reads TGCGCCAGCAGCTTGGTCGGAGGTCTGGGCTCTGGAAACACCATATATTTT. It is translated as CASSLVGGLGSGNTIYF. The variable domain in full, completed from reference TRBV5-1 and TRBJ1-3, reads KAGVTQTPRYLIKTRGQQVTLSCSPISGHRSVSWYQQTPGQGLQFLFEYFSETQRNKGNFPGRFSGRQFSNSRSEMNVSTLELGDSALYLCASSLVGGLGSGNTIYFGEGSWLTVV.

The chain joins TRBV5-4 to TRBJ1-2; 11 bases fit TRBD1. CDR3 length equals 16 residues. Per germline, CDR1 SGHNT and CDR2 YYREEE (reference sequence). The J segment lost 7 bases and the V segment lost 3 bases, leaving 11 bases of the junction unmatched. CDR3 nucleotide sequence: TGTGCCAGCAGCTCACGTAGGACAGGGGGCGCTGCTGGCTACACCTTC. This codes for CASSSRRTGGAAGYTF.

The chain is built from TRBV10-3 and TRBJ2-1; D is unclear. CDR1 and CDR2 from the germline V gene are ENHRY and SYGVKD. The V end was cut by 3 bases, the J end by 12 bases, with 9 bases between. The CDR3 contains 11 residues. The CDR3 loop is CAISEETWQFF. The DNA of the CDR3 is TGTGCCATCAGTGAAGAGACTTGGCAGTTCTTC.

CDR3 sequence reads: CASSVTGTAQYTQYF. The CDR3 DNA is TGTGCCAGCAGCGTCACCGGGACTGCCCAGTATACGCAGTATTTT. V usage is TRBV9 and J usage is TRBJ2-3, with D possibly TRBD2 on 6 matching bases. Trimming left V 2 bases short and J 7 bases short, with 17 bases between. The germline V gene has CDR1 SGDLS and CDR2 YYNGEE. This CDR3 contains 15 residues.

This chain connects TRBV6-7 to TRBJ2-7; unclear D gene. TRBV6-7 is noted as an ORF with a role that remains uncertain. The V end lost 2 bases, the J end lost 2 bases, and 4 bases lay between the germline ends. The CDR3 is 12 residues long. For the CDR3, the DNA is TGTGCCAGCAGTTACGGGACCTACGAGCAGTACTTC. It encodes CASSYGTYEQYF.

The chain uses TRBV4-1 and TRBJ1-5; D not resolved. Germline V CDR1 and CDR2: MGHRA, YSYEKL. Between the trimmed V and J ends, which lost 0 bases and 2 bases, there was a span of 8 bases. The CDR3 runs 15 residues. The CDR3: CASSQDGRGNQPQHF. CDR3 coding DNA: TGCGCCAGCAGCCAAGATGGCAGAGGCAATCAGCCCCAGCATTTT.

CDR3 DNA sequence: TGTGCCAGCAGCCTCGGACAGGGGGGTTCAGATACGCAGTATTTT. It yields the protein CASSLGQGGSDTQYF. The chain carries TRBV7-2 and TRBJ2-3; 10 bases are a match to TRBD1. The CDR3 is made up of 15 amino acids. V lost 5 bases, J lost 4 bases, and 6 bases stayed unmatched. From germline, CDR1 is SGHTA and CDR2 FQGNSA.

V and J are TRBV6-5 and TRBJ1-5; D possibly corresponds to TRBD1 (6 bases). Trimming left V 0 bases short and J 6 bases short, with 12 bases between. The germline V gene has CDR1 MNHEY and CDR2 SVGAGI. The CDR3 length is 15 residues. The CDR3 is CASSYSQGGGQPQHF. Written as DNA, the CDR3 is TGTGCCAGCAGTTACTCGCAAGGGGGGGGTCAGCCCCAGCATTTT.

The J gene is TRBJ2-3, the V gene TRBV5-1; 8 bases map to TRBD2. The CDR3 extends over 15 amino acids. In germline, CDR1 is SGHRS, CDR2 YFSETQ. Trimming removed 7 bases from V and 4 bases from J; junction bases left unmatched: 11. The DNA for the CDR3 is TGCGCCAGCCAGGGGAGCGGGAGTCTAGCAGATACGCAGTATTTT. Residues: CASQGSGSLADTQYF.

The chain recombines TRBV18 with TRBJ2-1; 9 positions match TRBD2. CDR1 is KGHSH, CDR2 LQKENI, per germline. The length of the CDR3 is 14 residues. With V trimmed by 5 bases and J by 9 bases, 8 bases remained unmatched. The CDR3 DNA sequence: TGTGCCAGCTCAGTGGCTAGCGGGACGACTGAGCAGTTCTTC. This translates into CASSVASGTTEQFF.

J is TRBJ2-1 and V is TRBV23-1; TRBD1 agrees at 8 bases. TRBV23-1 has ORF status, its function being uncertain. With 4 bases clipped from V and 8 bases from J, the junction kept 16 bases outside the gene matches. The CDR3 is 17 residues long. CDR3 protein: CASSPYSQGAITYEQFF. DNA for the CDR3: TGCGCCAGCAGTCCATACTCCCAGGGGGCAATAACATATGAGCAGTTCTTC.

This clone appeared once. The V call is TRBV6-6, the J call TRBJ2-1; TRBD1 might be the D (6 bases). This CDR3 region has 14 residues. The V gene's germline CDR1 is MNHNY and CDR2 SVGAGI (reference sequence). Trimming removed 4 bases at V and 6 bases at J, with 13 bases between. In DNA, the CDR3 is TGTGCCAGCAGTTTCGGCAGGGGAACCAATGAGCAGTTCTTC. This codes for CASSFGRGTNEQFF.

This clone has just one count. The CDR3 coding sequence is TGTGCCAGCAGCGCCCGGACTAGCGGGAGAAACACAGATACGCAGTATTTT. Its translation: CASSARTSGRNTDTQYF. The V call is TRBV7-8, the J call TRBJ2-3; 13 bases match TRBD2. The CDR3 runs 17 residues. V lost 5 bases and J lost 2; bases outside the gene matches: 7. In germline, CDR1 is SGHVS, CDR2 FQNEAQ.

This clone was detected only once. This chain joins TRBV6-1 and TRBJ2-6, with D perhaps assigned TRBD1 or TRBD2 (6 bases each). Per germline, CDR1 MNHNS and CDR2 SASEGT. Trimming pared 3 bases from V and 2 bases from J, leaving 8 bases between. The CDR3 has 15 amino acids. This chain's CDR3 is CASSDGGAGANVLTF. In DNA, the CDR3 is TGTGCCAGCAGTGACGGGGGCGCTGGGGCCAACGTCCTGACTTTC.